The count of the clone carrying this T cell receptor (beta chain) is one. Within the sample, other DNA sequences also encode this same CDR3. This sample was included in a study of long-term antiretroviral therapy in people with HIV. This was the immunoSEQ v3.0 assay at survey level. Generated by immunoSEQ multiplex PCR, the TCRdb table keeps only in-frame clones and is missing some. Of about 36,000 clones in the sample, 80% are singletons; the top ten hold 5.8%. The origin of this receptor is a man younger than 40 with HIV. The starting material was unsorted PBMCs, obtained 3.4 years after starting antiretroviral therapy.

The chain's CDR3 is CASSFDGNYGYTF. The CDR3 bases are TGCGCCAGCAGCTTTGACGGGAACTATGGCTACACCTTC. J is TRBJ1-2 and V is TRBV5-1; no definite D call. Trimming took 2 bases from V and 2 from J, leaving 7 bases between them. Germline V gene lookup returns CDR1 SGHRS and CDR2 YFSETQ. The CDR3 runs to 13 residues.